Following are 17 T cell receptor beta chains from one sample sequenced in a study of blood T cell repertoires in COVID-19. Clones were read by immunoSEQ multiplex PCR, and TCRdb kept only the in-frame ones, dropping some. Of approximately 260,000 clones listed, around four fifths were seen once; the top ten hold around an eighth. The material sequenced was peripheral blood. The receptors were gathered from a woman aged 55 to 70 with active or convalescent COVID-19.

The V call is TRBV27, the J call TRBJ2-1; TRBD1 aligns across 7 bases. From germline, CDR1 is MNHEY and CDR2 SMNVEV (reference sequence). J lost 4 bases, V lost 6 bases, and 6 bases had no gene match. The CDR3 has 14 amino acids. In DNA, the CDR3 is TGTGCCAGCAGAGGGGACAGAGAGTACAATGAGCAGTTCTTC. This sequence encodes CASRGDREYNEQFF.

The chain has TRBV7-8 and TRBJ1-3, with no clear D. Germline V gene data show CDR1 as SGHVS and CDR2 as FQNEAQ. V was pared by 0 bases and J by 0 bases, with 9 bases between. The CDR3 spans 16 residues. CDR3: CASSLASRDSGNTIYF. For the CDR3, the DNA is TGTGCCAGCAGCTTAGCGAGTCGGGACTCTGGAAACACCATATATTTT.

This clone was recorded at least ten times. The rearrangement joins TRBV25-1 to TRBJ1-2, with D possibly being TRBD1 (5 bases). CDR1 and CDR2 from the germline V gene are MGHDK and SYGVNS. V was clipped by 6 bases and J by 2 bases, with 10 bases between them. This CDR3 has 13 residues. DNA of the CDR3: TGTGCCAGCAGCCTAGGGGAAAACTATGGCTACACCTTC. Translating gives CASSLGENYGYTF.

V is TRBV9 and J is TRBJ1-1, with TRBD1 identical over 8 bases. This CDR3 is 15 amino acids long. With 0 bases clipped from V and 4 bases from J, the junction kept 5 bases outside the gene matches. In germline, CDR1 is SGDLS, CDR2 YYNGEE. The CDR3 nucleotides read TGTGCCAGCAGCGTAGCCCTAGACAGGGGCACTGAAGCTTTCTTT. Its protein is CASSVALDRGTEAFF.

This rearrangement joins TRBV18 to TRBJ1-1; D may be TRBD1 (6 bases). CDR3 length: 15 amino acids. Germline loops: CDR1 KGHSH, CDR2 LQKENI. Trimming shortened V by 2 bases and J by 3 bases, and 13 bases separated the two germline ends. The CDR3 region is CASSPYRDLDTEAFF. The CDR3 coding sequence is TGTGCCAGCTCACCATACAGGGATTTAGACACTGAAGCTTTCTTT.

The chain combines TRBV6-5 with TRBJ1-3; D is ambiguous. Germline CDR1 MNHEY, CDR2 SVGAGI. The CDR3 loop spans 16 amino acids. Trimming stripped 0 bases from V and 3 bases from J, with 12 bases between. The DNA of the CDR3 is TGTGCCAGCAGTTACTCACAGTCTCTCGGTGGAAACACCATATATTTT. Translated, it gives CASSYSQSLGGNTIYF.

This CDR3 is CASSVQGMGYGYTF. The CDR3 region has the DNA TGTGCCAGCAGCGTACAGGGGATGGGCTATGGCTACACCTTC. This chain links TRBV3-1 (or the pseudogene TRBV3-2) with TRBJ1-2, with 7 bases lining up with TRBD1. V was clipped by 5 bases and J by 4 bases; unmatched bases: 7. CDR1 is LGHDT and CDR2 is YNNKEL in the germline V gene (reference sequence). The CDR3 totals 14 residues.

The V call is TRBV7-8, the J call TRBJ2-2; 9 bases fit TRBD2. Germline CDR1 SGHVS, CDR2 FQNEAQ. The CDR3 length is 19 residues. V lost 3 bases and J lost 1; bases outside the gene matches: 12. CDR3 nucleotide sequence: TGTGCCAGCAGCTTTAGGGCGGATAGCGGGGGCCTGAACACCGGGGAGCTGTTTTTT. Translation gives CASSFRADSGGLNTGELFF.

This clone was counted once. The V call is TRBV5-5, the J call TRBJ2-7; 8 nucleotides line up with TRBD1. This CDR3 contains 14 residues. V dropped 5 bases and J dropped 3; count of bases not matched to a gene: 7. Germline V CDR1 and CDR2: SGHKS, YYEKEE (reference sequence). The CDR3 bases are TGTGCCAGCAGGTTCAGGGGGCGCGACTACGAGCAGTACTTC. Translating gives CASRFRGRDYEQYF.

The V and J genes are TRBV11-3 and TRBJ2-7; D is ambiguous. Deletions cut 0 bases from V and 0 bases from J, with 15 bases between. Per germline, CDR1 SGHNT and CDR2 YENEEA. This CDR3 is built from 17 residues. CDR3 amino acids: CASSLEALAASSYEQYF. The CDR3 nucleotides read TGTGCCAGCAGCTTAGAAGCGTTGGCAGCCAGCTCCTACGAGCAGTACTTC.

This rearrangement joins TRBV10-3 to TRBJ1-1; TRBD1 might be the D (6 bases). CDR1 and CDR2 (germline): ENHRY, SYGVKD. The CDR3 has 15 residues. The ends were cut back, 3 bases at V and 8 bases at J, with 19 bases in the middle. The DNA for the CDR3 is TGTGCCATCAGTGAAGAAGGACAGCTGAACCCCGAAGCTTTCTTT. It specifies CAISEEGQLNPEAFF.

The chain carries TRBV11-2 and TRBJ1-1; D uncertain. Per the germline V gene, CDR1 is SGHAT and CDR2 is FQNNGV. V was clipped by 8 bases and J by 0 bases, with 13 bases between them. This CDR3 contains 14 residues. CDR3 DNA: TGTGCCAGCTCAATGAGGGCTATGAACACTGAAGCTTTCTTT. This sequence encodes CASSMRAMNTEAFF.

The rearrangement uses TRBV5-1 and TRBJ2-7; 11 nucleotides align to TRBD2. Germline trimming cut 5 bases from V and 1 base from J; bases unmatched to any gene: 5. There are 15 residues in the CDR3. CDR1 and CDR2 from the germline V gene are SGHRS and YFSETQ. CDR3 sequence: CASSFTSGGSYEQYF. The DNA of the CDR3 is TGCGCCAGCAGTTTCACTAGCGGGGGATCCTACGAGCAGTACTTC.

The CDR3 loop reads CSVEGAGTGRFYEQYF. CDR3 bases: TGCAGCGTTGAAGGTGCCGGGACAGGGCGATTCTACGAGCAGTACTTC. This rearrangement joins TRBV29-1 to TRBJ2-7; 9 bases line up with TRBD1. The length of the CDR3 is 16 residues. V lost 1 base to trimming and J lost 3 bases; unmatched junction nucleotides: 10. Germline CDR1 and CDR2: SQVTM and ANQGSEA.

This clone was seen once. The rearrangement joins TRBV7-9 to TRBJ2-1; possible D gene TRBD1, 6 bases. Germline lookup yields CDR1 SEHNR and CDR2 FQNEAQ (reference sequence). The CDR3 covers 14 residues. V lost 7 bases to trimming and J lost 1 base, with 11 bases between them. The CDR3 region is CASNQQGSYNEQFF. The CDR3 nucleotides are TGTGCCAGCAACCAACAGGGTTCCTACAATGAGCAGTTCTTC.

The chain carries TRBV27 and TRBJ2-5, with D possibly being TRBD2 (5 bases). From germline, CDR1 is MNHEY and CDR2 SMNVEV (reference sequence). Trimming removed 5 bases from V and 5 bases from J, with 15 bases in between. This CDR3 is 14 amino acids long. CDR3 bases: TGTGCCAGCAGTCCACGGGTAGGCGGGGAGACCCAGTACTTC. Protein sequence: CASSPRVGGETQYF.

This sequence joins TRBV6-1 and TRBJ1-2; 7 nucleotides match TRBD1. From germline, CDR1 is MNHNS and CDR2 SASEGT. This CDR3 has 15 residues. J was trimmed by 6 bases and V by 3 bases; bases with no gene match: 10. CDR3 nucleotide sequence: TGTGCCAGCAGTGATAGGACAGGACTTGCCGATGGCTACACCTTC. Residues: CASSDRTGLADGYTF.